The 5 T cell receptor beta chains below come from one sample, sequenced in a study of post-analysis software for immune sequencing data. General study findings and limits: The five TRBV segments detected at higher frequency in patients than in controls included TRBV5-6, TRBV5-1 and TRBV20-1.

Their antigen targets remain unknown. The TCR beta cDNA libraries contained unique molecular identifiers. TCRdb redid the calling of the PCR reads with MiXCR, one entry per CDR3 protein. Of about 810,000 distinct CDR3 sequences listed, about 57% are singletons. Sequencing was performed on blood. The receptors originated from a girl between 5 and 17 years old with multiple sclerosis.

The chain employs TRBV10-3 and TRBJ2-5, with 8 bases matching TRBD2. The J call may be in error: the DNA end matches TRBJ2-7 better. CDR1 is ENHRY and CDR2 is SYGVKD in the germline V gene. CDR3 size: 13 residues. The CDR3 reads CAISGTGGNEQYF. As DNA, the CDR3 is TGTGCCATCAGTGGGACGGGGGGGAACGAGCAGTACTTC.

V gene TRBV7-2 combines with J gene TRBJ2-7; 11 positions match TRBD2. The ends lost 4 bases at V and 3 bases at J; junction bases unmatched: 5. CDR1 and CDR2 (germline): SGHTA, FQGNSA. This CDR3 has 15 amino acids. The CDR3 sequence: CASSYLAGGNYEQYF. The CDR3 DNA reads as TGTGCCAGCAGCTATCTAGCGGGGGGAAACTACGAGCAGTACTTC.

The chain uses TRBV20-1 and TRBJ2-1; D ambiguous. The CDR3 sequence is 14 residues long. CDR1 and CDR2 from the germline V gene are DFQATT and SNEGSKA (reference sequence). V shed 3 bases and J shed 3 bases, with 12 bases lying between them. The CDR3 DNA sequence: TGCAGTGCTAGTCCTCCAGGCAACTACAATGAGCAGTTCTTC. This translates into CSASPPGNYNEQFF.

The CDR3, as DNA: TGCGCCAGCACTCCACTCCCGGGACAGGGCGCCGGGGAGCTGTTTTTT. Its protein is CASTPLPGQGAGELFF. The genes are TRBV5-1 and TRBJ2-2; 9 nucleotides align to TRBD1. Germline CDR1 is SGHRS and CDR2 is YFSETQ. This CDR3 contains 16 residues. J lost 6 bases, V lost 6 bases, and 12 bases had no gene match.

The V call is TRBV29-1, the J call TRBJ1-4; maybe TRBD1 (6 bases). CDR3 length equals 14 residues. Germline-derived CDR1 and CDR2 are SQVTM and ANQGSEA. The V gene lost 2 bases and the J gene lost 5 bases, with 12 bases spanning the gap. The CDR3 DNA follows: TGCAGCGTTGAAAGTTGGCAGGGGAATGAAAAACTGTTTTTT. Protein sequence: CSVESWQGNEKLFF.